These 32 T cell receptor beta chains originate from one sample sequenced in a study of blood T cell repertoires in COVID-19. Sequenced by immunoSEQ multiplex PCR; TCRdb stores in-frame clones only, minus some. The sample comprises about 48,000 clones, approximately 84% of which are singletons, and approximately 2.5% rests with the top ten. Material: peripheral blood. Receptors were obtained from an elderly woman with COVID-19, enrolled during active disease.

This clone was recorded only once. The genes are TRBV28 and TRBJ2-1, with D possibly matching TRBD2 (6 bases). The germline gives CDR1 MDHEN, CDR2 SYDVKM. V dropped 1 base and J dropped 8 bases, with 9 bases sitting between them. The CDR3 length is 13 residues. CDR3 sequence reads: CASSLSASDEQFF. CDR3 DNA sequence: TGTGCCAGCAGTTTATCGGCTAGCGATGAGCAGTTCTTC.

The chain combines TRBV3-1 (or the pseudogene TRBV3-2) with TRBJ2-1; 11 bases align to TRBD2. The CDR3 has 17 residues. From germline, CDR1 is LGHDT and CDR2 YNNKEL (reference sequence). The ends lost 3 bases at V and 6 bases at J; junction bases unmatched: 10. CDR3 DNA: TGTGCCAGCAGCCATCGCAAAGGTAGCGGGAGGGCCAATGAGCAGTTCTTC. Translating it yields CASSHRKGSGRANEQFF.

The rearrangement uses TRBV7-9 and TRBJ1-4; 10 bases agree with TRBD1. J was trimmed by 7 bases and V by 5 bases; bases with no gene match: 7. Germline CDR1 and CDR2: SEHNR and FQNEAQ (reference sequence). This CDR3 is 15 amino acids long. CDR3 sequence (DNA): TGTGCCAGCAGCCCGACAGGGGGCGTGAGTGAAAAACTGTTTTTT. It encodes CASSPTGGVSEKLFF.

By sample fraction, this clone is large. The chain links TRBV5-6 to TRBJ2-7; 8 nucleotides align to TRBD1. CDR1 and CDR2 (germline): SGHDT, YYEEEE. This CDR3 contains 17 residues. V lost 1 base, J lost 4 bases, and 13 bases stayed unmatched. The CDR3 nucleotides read TGTGCCAGCAGCTTGACGGTCGCGACAGGGGACCCTTACGAGCAGTACTTC. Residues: CASSLTVATGDPYEQYF.

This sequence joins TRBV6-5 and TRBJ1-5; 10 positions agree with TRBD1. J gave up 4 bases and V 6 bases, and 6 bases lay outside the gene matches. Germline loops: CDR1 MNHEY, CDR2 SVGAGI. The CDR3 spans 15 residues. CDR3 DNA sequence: TGTGCCAGCAGATCACCGGGACAGGGGAATCAGCCCCAGCATTTT. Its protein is CASRSPGQGNQPQHF.

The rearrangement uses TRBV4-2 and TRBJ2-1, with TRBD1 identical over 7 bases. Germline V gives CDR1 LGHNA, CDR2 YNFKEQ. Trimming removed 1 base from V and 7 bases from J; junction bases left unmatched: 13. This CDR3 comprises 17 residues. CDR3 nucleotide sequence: TGTGCCAGCAGCCAAGCTGTTGCTAAGGGGGCTTGGAATGAGCAGTTCTTC. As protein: CASSQAVAKGAWNEQFF.

CDR3 coding DNA: TGCGCCAGCAGCTTTCTTCCGGGACAGGGCACAGATACGCAGTATTTT. This sequence encodes CASSFLPGQGTDTQYF. The chain recombines TRBV5-1 with TRBJ2-3, with 8 bases that match TRBD1. With V trimmed by 2 bases and J by 1 base, 6 bases remained unmatched. The germline gives CDR1 SGHRS, CDR2 YFSETQ. This CDR3 region has 16 residues.

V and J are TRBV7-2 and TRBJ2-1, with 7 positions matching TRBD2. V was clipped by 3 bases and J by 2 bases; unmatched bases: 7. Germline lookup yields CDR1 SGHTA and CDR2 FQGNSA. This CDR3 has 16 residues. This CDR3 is CASSFEGGSPYNEQFF. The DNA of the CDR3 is TGTGCCAGCAGCTTTGAAGGCGGGAGCCCCTACAATGAGCAGTTCTTC.

Here the CDR3 reads CASSHTGGEETQYF. The DNA for the CDR3 is TGTGCCAGCTCCCACACAGGGGGTGAAGAGACCCAGTACTTC. This chain joins TRBV18 and TRBJ2-5, with 8 bases identical to TRBD1. CDR1 and CDR2 from the germline V gene are KGHSH and LQKENI. The CDR3 is made up of 14 amino acids. Trimming took 6 bases from V and 3 from J; bases not matched to a gene: 6.

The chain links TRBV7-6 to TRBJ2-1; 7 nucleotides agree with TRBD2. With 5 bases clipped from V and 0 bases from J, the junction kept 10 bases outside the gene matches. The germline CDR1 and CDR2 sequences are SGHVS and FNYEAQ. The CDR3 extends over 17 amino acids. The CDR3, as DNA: TGTGCCAGCAGCCCCCGGCAGGGAGGGAGCTCCTACAATGAGCAGTTCTTC. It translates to CASSPRQGGSSYNEQFF.

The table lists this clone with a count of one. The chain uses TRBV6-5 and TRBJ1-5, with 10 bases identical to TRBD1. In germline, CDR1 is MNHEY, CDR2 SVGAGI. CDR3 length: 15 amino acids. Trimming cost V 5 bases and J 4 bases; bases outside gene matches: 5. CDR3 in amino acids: CASSPDRGRNQPQHF. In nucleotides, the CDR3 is TGTGCCAGCAGTCCGGACAGGGGGAGAAATCAGCCCCAGCATTTT.

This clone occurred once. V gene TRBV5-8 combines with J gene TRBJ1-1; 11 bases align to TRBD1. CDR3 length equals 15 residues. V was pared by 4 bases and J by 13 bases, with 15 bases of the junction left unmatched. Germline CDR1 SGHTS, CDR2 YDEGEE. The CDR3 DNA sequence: TGTGCCAGCAGCCCTTGGGGACAGGGGGAACTTTGGCTTTTCTTT. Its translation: CASSPWGQGELWLFF.

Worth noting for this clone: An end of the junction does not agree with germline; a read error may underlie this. CDR3 sequence reads: CASSVDRLNQPQHF. CDR3 sequence (DNA): TGTGCCAGTAGTGTAGACAGGCTCAATCAGCCCCAGCATTTT. This sequence joins TRBV19 and TRBJ1-5; a possible D gene is TRBD1 (6 bases). The CDR3 consists of 14 residues. Germline V gene lookup returns CDR1 LNHDA and CDR2 SQIVND (reference sequence).

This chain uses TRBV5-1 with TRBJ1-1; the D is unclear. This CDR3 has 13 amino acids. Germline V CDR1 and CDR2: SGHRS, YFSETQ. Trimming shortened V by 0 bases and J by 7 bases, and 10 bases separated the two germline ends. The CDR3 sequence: CASSLDYRDEAFF. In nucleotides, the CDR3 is TGCGCCAGCAGCTTGGACTACCGGGATGAAGCTTTCTTT. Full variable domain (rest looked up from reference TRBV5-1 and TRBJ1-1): KAGVTQTPRYLIKTRGQQVTLSCSPISGHRSVSWYQQTPGQGLQFLFEYFSETQRNKGNFPGRFSGRQFSNSRSEMNVSTLELGDSALYLCASSLDYRDEAFFGQGTRLTVV.

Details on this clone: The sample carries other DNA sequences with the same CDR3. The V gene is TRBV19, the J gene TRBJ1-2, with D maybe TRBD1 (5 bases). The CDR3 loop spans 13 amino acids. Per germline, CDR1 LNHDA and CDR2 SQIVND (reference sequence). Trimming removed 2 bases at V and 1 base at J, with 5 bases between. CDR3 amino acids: CASSIQGNYGYTF. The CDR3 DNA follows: TGTGCCAGTAGTATACAGGGTAACTATGGCTACACCTTC.

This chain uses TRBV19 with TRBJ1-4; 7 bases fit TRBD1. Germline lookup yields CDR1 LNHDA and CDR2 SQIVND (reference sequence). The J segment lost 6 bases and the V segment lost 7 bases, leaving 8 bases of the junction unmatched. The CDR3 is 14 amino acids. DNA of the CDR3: TGTGCCAGTACTCTAGGCAGGGGGTATGAAAAACTGTTTTTT. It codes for CASTLGRGYEKLFF.

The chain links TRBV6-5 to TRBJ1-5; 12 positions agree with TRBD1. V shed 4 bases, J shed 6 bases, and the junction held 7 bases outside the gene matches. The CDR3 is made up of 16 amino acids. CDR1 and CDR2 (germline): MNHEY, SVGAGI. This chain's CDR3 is CASSSTGQGAIQPQHF. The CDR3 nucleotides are TGTGCCAGCAGTTCCACGGGACAGGGGGCGATTCAGCCCCAGCATTTT.

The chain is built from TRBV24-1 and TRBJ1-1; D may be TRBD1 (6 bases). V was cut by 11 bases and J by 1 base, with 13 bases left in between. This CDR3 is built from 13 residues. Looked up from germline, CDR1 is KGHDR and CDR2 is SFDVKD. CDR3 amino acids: CASSGTPNTEAFF. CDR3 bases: TGTGCCAGCTCCGGGACACCGAACACTGAAGCTTTCTTT.

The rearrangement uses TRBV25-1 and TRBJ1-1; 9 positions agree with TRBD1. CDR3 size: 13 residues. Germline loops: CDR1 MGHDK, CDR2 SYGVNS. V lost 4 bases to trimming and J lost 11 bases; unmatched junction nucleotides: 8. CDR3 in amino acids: CASSGTGGRGAFF. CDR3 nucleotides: TGTGCCAGCAGTGGCACAGGGGGCAGAGGGGCTTTCTTT. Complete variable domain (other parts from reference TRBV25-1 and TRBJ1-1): EADIYQTPRYLVIGTGKKITLECSQTMGHDKMYWYQQDPGMELHLIHYSYGVNSTEKGDLSSESTVSRIRTEHFPLTLESARPSHTSQYLCASSGTGGRGAFFGQGTRLTVV.

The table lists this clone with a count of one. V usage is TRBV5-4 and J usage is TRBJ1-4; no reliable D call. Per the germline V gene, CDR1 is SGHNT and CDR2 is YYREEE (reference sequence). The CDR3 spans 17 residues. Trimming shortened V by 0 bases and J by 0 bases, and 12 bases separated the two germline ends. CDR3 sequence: CASSLGGPRATNEKLFF. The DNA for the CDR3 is TGTGCCAGCAGCTTGGGAGGGCCCCGTGCAACTAATGAAAAACTGTTTTTT.

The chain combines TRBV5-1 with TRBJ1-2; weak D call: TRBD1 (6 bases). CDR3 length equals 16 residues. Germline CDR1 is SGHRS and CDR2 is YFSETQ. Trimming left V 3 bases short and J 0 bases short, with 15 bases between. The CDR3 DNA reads TGCGCCAGCAGCTACAACCGGGACACGGCTAACTATGGCTACACCTTC. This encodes CASSYNRDTANYGYTF. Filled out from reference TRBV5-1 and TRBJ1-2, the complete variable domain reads KAGVTQTPRYLIKTRGQQVTLSCSPISGHRSVSWYQQTPGQGLQFLFEYFSETQRNKGNFPGRFSGRQFSNSRSEMNVSTLELGDSALYLCASSYNRDTANYGYTFGSGTRLTVV.

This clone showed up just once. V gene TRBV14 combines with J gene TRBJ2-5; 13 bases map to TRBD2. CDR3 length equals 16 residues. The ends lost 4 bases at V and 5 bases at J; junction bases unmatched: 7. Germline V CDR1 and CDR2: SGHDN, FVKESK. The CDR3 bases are TGTGCCAGCAGCCTCTCCGGACTAGCGGGAGTGGAGACCCAGTACTTC. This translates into CASSLSGLAGVETQYF.

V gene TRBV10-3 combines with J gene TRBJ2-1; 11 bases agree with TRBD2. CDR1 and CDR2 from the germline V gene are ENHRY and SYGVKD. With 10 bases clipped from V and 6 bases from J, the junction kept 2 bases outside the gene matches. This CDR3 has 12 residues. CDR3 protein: CASSGRANEQFF. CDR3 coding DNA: TGTGCCAGTAGCGGGAGGGCCAATGAGCAGTTCTTC.

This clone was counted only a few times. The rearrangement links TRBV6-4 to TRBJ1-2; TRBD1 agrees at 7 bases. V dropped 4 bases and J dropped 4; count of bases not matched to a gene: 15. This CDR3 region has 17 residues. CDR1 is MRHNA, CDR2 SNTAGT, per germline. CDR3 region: CASSAIRDSFRSYGYTF. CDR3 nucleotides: TGTGCCAGCAGTGCGATCCGGGACAGCTTTCGAAGCTATGGCTACACCTTC.

The CDR3, as DNA: TGTGCCATGACACGAACAAACTATGGCTACACCTTC. This gives the protein CAMTRTNYGYTF. The genes are TRBV2 and TRBJ1-2, with D unclear. V lost 10 bases and J 2 bases, leaving 11 bases between the germline ends. Germline loops: CDR1 SNHLY, CDR2 FYNNEI. This CDR3 region has 12 residues.

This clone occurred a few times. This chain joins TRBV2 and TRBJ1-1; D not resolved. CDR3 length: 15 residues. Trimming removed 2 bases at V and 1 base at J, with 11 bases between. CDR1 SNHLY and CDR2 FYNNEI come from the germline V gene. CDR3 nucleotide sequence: TGTGCCAGCAGTGAAAGCCGGTCCGGGAACACTGAAGCTTTCTTT. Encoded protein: CASSESRSGNTEAFF.

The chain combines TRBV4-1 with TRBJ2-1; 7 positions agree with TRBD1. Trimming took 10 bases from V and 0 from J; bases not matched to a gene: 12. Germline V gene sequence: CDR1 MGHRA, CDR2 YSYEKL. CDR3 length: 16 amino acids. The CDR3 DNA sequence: TGCGCCACTGGCGGACTGGACAGGCACTCCTACAATGAGCAGTTCTTC. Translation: CATGGLDRHSYNEQFF.

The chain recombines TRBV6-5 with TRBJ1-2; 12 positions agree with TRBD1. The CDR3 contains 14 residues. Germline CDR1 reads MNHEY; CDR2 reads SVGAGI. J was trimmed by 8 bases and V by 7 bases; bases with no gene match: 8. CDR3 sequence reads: CASNPGQGAGGYTF. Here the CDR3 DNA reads TGTGCCAGCAACCCGGGACAGGGGGCGGGAGGCTACACCTTC.

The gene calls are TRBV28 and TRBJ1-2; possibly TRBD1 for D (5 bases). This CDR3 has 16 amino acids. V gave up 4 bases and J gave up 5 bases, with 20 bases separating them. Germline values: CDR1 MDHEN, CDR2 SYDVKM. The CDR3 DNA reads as TGTGCCAGCAGTTCCGGGCTTGGGCAGGGAGGGTATGGCTACACCTTC. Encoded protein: CASSSGLGQGGYGYTF.

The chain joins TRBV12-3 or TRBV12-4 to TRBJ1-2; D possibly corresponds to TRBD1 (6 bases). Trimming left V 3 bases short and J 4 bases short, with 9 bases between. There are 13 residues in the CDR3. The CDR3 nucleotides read TGTGCCAGCAGTTTCGGACAGCCCTATGGCTACACCTTC. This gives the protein CASSFGQPYGYTF.

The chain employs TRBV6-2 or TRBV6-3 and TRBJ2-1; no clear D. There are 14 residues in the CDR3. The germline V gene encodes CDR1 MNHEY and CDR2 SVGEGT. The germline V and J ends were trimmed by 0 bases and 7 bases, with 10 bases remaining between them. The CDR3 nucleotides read TGTGCCAGCAGTTACTCTTTAGTTCCTAATGAGCAGTTCTTC. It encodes CASSYSLVPNEQFF.

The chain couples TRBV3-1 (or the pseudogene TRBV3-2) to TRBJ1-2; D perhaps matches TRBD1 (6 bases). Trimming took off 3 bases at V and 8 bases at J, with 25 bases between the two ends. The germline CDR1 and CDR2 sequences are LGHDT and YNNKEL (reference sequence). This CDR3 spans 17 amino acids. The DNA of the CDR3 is TGTGCCAGCAGCCAGTGGGGGACACAGAGACCCACCTGGGGCTACACCTTC. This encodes CASSQWGTQRPTWGYTF.